This TCR beta chain was sequenced during a study of post-analysis software for immune sequencing data. Turning to the study itself: Recorded subtypes: relapsing-remitting, secondary progressive, progressive-relapsing; some patients unannotated.

This clonotype was seen a few times. Its antigen is currently unknown. Study results and limitations: Normalized Chao1 diversity in multiple sclerosis patients fell significantly below that of controls. F measure clustering grouped samples strongly by preparation batch. Roughly 5 TRBV segments were significantly more frequent in patients than in controls. TRBV5-6, TRBV5-1 and TRBV20-1 were among these segments.

The CDR3 covers 15 residues. The ends lost 3 bases at V and 4 bases at J; junction bases unmatched: 6. Germline CDR1 LGHDT, CDR2 YNNKEL (reference sequence). Included in the TCR beta cDNA libraries were unique molecular identifiers. One entry per CDR3 protein results from TCRdb running MiXCR on the PCR reads. The profile covers fewer than 850,000 distinct CDR3 sequences, with about 45% appearing a single time and roughly 4.4% taken by the ten largest. V usage is TRBV3-1 and J usage is TRBJ2-5; 9 nucleotides line up with TRBD2. The sequence came from a girl aged 5 to 17 with multiple sclerosis. The sample was blood. The CDR3 loop is CASSHSRAGGETQYF. The CDR3 DNA reads as TGTGCCAGCAGCCACTCGAGAGCGGGAGGAGAGACCCAGTACTTC.